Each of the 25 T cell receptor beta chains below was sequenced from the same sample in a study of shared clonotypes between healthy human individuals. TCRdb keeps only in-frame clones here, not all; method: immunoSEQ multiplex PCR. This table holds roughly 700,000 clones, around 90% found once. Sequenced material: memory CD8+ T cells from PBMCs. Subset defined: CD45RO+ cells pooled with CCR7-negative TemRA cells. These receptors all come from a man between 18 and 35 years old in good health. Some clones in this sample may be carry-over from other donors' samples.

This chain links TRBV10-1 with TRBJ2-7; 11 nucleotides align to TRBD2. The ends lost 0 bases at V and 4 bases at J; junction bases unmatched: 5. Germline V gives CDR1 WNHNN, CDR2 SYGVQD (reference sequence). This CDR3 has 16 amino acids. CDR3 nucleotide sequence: TGCGCCAGCAGTGAGTCTCGACTAGCGGGGACATACGAGCAGTACTTC. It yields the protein CASSESRLAGTYEQYF.

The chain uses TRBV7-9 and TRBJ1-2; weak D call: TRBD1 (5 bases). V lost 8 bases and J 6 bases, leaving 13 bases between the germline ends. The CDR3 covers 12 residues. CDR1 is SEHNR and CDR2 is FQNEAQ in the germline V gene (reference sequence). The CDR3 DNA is TGTGCCAGCTCAGACAGTCCCAATGGCTACACCTTC. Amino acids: CASSDSPNGYTF. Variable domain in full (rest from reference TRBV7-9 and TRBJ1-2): DTGVSQNPRHKITKRGQNVTFRCDPISEHNRLYWYRQTLGQGPEFLTYFQNEAQLEKSRLLSDRFSAERPKGSFSTLEIQRTEQGDSAMYLCASSDSPNGYTFGSGTRLTVV.

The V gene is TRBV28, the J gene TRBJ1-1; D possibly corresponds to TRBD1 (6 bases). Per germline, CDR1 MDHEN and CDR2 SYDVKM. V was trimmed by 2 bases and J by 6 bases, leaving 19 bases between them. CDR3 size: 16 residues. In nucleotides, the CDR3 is TGTGCCAGCAGTTTAGAGAATGGGGGCTGGGGCGCTGAAGCTTTCTTT. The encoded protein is CASSLENGGWGAEAFF. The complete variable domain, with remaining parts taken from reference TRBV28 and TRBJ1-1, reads DVKVTQSSRYLVKRTGEKVFLECVQDMDHENMFWYRQDPGLGLRLIYFSYDVKMKEKGDIPEGYSVSREKKERFSLILESASTNQTSMYLCASSLENGGWGAEAFFGQGTRLTVV.

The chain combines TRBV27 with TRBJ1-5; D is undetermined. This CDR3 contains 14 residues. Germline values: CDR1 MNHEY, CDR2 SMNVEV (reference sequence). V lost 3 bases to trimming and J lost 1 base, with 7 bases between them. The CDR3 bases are TGTGCCAGCAGTTTCGTGGGGAGCAATCAGCCCCAGCATTTT. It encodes CASSFVGSNQPQHF.

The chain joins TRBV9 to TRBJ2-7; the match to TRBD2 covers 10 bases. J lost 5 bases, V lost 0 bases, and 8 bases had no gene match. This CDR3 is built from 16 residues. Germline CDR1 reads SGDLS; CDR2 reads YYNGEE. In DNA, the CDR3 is TGTGCCAGCAGCGTAGGAAGTCTAGCGGGGGCCCACGAGCAGTACTTC. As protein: CASSVGSLAGAHEQYF.

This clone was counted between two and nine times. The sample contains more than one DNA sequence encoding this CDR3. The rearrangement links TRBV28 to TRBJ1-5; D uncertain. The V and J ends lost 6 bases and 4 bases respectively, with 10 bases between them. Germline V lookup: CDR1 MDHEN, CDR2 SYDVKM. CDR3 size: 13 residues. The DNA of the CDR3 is TGTGCCAGCAGCCTTTCCTTAAATCAGCCCCAGCATTTT. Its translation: CASSLSLNQPQHF.

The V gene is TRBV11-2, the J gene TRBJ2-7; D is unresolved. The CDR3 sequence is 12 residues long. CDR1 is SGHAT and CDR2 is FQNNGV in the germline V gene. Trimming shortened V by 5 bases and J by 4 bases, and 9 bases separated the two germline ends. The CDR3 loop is CASSPRSYEQYF. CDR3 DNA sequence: TGTGCCAGCAGCCCAAGGAGTTACGAGCAGTACTTC.

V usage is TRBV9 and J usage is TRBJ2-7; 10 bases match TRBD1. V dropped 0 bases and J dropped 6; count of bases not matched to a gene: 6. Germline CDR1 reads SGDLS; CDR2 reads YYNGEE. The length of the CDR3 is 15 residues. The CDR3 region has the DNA TGTGCCAGCAGCGTAGTAGAGGGGACAGGGGTCGAGCAGTACTTC. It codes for CASSVVEGTGVEQYF.

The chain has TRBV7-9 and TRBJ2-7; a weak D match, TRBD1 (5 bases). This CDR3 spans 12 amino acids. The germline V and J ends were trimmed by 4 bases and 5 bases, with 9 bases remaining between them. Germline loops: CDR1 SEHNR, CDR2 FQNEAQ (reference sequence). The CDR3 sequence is CASSWTRDEQYF. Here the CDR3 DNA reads TGTGCCAGCAGCTGGACAAGGGACGAGCAGTACTTC.

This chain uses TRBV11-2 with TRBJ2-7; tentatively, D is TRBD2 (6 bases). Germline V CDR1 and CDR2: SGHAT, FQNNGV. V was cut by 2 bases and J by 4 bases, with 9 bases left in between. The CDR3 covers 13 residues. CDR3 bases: TGTGCCAGCAGCTTATTGGCGGGGTACGAGCAGTACTTC. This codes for CASSLLAGYEQYF.

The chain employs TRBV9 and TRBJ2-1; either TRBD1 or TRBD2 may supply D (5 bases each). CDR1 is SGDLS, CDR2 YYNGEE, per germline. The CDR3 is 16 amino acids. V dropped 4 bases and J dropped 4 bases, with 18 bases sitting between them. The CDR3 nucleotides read TGTGCCAGCAGCACTCCACTAGGGGTTTCTTACAATGAGCAGTTCTTC. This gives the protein CASSTPLGVSYNEQFF.

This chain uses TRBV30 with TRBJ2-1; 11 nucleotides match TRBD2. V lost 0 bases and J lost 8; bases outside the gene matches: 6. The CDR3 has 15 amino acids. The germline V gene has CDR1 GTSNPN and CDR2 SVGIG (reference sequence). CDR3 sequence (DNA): TGTGCCTGGAGTGTACTAACTAGCGGGAGCTATGAGCAGTTCTTC. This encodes CAWSVLTSGSYEQFF.

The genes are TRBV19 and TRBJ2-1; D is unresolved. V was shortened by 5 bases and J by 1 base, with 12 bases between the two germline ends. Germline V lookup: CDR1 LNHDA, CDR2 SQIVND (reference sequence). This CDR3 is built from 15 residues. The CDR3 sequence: CASSVGGLSYNEQFF. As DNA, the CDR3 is TGTGCCAGTAGTGTTGGTGGGTTATCCTACAATGAGCAGTTCTTC.

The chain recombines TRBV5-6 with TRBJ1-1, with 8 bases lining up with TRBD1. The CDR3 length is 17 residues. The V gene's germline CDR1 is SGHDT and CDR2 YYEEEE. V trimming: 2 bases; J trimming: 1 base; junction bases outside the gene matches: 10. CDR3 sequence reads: CASSFWTGRDTNTEAFF. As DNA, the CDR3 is TGTGCCAGCAGCTTTTGGACAGGGCGGGATACGAACACTGAAGCTTTCTTT.

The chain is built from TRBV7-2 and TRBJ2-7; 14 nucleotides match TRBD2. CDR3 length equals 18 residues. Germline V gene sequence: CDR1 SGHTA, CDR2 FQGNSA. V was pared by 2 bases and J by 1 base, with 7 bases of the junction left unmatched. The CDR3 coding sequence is TGTGCCAGCAGCTTAAGGCGGACTAGCGGGAGGAAGTCCTACGAGCAGTACTTC. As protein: CASSLRRTSGRKSYEQYF. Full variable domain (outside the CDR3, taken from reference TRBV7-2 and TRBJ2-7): GAGVSQSPSNKVTEKGKDVELRCDPISGHTALYWYRQSLGQGLEFLIYFQGNSAPDKSGLPSDRFSAERTGGSVSTLTIQRTQQEDSAVYLCASSLRRTSGRKSYEQYFGPGTRLTVT.

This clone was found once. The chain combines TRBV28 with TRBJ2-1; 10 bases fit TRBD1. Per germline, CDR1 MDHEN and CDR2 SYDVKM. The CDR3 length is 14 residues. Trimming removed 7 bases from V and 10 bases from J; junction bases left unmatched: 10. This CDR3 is CASTGTGVPQEQFF. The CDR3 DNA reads TGTGCCAGCACCGGGACAGGGGTGCCCCAGGAGCAGTTCTTC.

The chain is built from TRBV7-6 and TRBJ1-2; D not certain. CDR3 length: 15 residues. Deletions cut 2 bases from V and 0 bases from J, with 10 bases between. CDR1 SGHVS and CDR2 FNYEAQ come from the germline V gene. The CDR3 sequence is CASSLLQHANYGYTF. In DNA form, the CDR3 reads TGTGCCAGCAGCTTATTACAGCACGCTAACTATGGCTACACCTTC.

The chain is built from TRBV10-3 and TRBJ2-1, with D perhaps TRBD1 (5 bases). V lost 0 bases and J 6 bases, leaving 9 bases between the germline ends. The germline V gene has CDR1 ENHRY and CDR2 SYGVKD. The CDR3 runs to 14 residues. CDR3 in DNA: TGTGCCATCAGTGAGTCCCAGGGTGGCAATGAGCAGTTCTTC. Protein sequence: CAISESQGGNEQFF.

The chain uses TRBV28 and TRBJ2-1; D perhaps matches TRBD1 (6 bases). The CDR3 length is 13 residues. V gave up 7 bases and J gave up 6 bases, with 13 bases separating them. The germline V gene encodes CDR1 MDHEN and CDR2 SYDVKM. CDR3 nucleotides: TGTGCCAGCACCAGGGGACCGAGCAATGAGCAGTTCTTC. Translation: CASTRGPSNEQFF.

CDR3 in amino acids: CASGPPKANQRADTQYF. In DNA form, the CDR3 reads TGTGCTAGTGGTCCGCCTAAAGCGAACCAAAGGGCAGATACGCAGTATTTT. This chain joins TRBV12-5 and TRBJ2-3, with D hard to call. The ends were cut back, 5 bases at V and 4 bases at J, with 22 bases in the middle. CDR3 size: 17 residues. In germline, CDR1 is LGHNT, CDR2 FRNRAP.

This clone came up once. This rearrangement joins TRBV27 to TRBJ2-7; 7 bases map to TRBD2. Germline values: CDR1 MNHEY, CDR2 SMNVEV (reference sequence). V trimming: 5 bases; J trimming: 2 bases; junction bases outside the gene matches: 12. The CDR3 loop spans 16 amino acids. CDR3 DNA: TGTGCCAGCAGTCCCCGCGGGGGTGGCGGAGCCTACGAGCAGTACTTC. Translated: CASSPRGGGGAYEQYF.

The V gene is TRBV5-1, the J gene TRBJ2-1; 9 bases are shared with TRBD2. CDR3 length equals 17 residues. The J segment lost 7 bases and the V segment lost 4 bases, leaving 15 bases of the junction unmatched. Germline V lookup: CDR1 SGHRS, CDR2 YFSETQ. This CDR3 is CASSRRTSVPTENEQFF. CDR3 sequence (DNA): TGCGCCAGCAGCCGGAGGACTAGCGTCCCTACAGAAAATGAGCAGTTCTTC.

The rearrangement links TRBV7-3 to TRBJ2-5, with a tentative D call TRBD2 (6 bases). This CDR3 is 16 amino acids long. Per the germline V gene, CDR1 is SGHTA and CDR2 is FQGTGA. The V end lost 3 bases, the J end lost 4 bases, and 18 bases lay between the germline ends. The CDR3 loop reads CASSFNGQGGRETQYF. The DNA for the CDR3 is TGTGCCAGCAGCTTTAACGGCCAGGGAGGTAGAGAGACCCAGTACTTC.

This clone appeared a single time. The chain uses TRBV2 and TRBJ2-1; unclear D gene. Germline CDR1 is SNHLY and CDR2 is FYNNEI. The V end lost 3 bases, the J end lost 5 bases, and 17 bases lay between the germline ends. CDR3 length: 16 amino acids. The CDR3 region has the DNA TGTGCCAGCAGTGATGTGTTTACGGGCCTGAACAATGAGCAGTTCTTC. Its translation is CASSDVFTGLNNEQFF. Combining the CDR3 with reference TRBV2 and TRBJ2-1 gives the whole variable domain EPEVTQTPSHQVTQMGQEVILRCVPISNHLYFYWYRQILGQKVEFLVSFYNNEISEKSEIFDDQFSVERPDGSNFTLKIRSTKLEDSAMYFCASSDVFTGLNNEQFFGPGTRLTVL.

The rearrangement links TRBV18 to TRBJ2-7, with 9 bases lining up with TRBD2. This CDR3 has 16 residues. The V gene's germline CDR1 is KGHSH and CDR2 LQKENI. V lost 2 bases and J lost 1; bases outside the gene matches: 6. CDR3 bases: TGTGCCAGCTCACCATATTATAGCGGGAGTTCCTACGAGCAGTACTTC. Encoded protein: CASSPYYSGSSYEQYF.